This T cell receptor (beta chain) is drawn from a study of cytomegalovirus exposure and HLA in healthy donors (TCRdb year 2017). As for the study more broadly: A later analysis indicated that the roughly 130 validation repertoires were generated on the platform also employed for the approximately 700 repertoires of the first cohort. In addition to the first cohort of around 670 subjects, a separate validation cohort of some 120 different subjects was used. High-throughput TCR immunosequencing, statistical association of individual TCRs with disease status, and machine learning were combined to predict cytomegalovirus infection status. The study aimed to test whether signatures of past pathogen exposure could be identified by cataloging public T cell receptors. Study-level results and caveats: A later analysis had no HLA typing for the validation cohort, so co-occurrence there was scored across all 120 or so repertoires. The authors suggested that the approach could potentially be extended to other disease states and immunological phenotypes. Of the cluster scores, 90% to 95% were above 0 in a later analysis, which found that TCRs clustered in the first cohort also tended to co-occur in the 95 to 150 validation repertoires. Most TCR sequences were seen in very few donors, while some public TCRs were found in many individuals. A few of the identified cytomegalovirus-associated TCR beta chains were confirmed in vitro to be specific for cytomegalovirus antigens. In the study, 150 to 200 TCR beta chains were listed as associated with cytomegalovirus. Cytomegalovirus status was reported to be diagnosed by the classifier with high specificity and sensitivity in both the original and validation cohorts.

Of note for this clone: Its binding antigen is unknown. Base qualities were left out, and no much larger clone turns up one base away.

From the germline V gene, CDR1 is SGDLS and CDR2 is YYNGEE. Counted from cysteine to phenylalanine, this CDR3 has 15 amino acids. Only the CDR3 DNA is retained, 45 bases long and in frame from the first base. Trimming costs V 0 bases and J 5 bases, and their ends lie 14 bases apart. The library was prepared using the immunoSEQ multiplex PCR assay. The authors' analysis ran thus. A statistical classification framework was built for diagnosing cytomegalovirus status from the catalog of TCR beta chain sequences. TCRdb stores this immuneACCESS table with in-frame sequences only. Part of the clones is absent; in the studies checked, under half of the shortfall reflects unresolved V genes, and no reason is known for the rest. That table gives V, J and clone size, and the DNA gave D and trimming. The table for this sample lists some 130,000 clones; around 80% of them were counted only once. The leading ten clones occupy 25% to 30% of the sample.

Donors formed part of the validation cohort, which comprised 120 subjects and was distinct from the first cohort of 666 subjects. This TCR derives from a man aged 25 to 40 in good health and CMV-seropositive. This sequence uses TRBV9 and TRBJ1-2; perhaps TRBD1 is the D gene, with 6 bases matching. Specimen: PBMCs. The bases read TGTGCCAGCAGCGTAGAAGGGGGTTTGGGGTATGGCTACACCTTC. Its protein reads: CASSVEGGLGYGYTF.